The clone carrying this T cell receptor beta chain has ten or more counts. The data stem from a study of CD8 T cells in ankylosing spondylitis. A quantitative 5'-RACE method, one with molecular barcodes, was used to make TCR beta libraries. MiXCR, run by TCRdb on the 5' RACE reads, gives a single entry per CDR3 protein. The sample lists 250,000 or so distinct CDR3 sequences, roughly 25% occurring once. V gave up 1 base and J gave up 3 bases, with 2 bases separating them. The CDR3 has 12 amino acids. The rearrangement joins TRBV12-3 or TRBV12-4 to TRBJ2-3; D gene unclear. Sequenced input: blood, either unsorted or a sorted T cell fraction (not recorded which). This sequence originates from a male donor with ankylosing spondylitis or in good health (not recorded which). DNA of the CDR3: TGTGCCAGCAGTTTAGGTACAGATACGCAGTATTTT. It yields the protein CASSLGTDTQYF.